This T cell receptor (beta chain) was sequenced during a study of cytomegalovirus exposure and HLA in healthy donors. In the PCR, 60 Vbeta and 13 Jbeta primers were used. The method was immunoSEQ multiplex PCR; TCRdb's version includes in-frame clones alone and lacks a portion of them. Among 90,000 to 120,000 clones listed, around 60% were seen once. Donors consisted of healthy bone marrow donors. Overall study results and limits: Differences between HLA loci emerged in a later analysis of TCR association rates, with DRB1 most and HLA-C fewest.

This clone was seen more than once but under ten times. Its antigen is not identified. The CDR3 is made up of 14 amino acids. The germline V and J ends were trimmed by 3 bases and 4 bases, with 7 bases remaining between them. Germline V gene data show CDR1 as MNHNS and CDR2 as SASEGT. This rearrangement joins TRBV6-1 to TRBJ2-6; D remains unclear. Sequenced material: PBMCs. The sequence was obtained from a man between 25 and 39 years old in good health and CMV-seropositive. The CDR3 loop reads CASSDLRGANVLTF. CDR3 DNA sequence: TGTGCCAGCAGTGACCTGCGGGGGGCCAACGTCCTGACTTTC.